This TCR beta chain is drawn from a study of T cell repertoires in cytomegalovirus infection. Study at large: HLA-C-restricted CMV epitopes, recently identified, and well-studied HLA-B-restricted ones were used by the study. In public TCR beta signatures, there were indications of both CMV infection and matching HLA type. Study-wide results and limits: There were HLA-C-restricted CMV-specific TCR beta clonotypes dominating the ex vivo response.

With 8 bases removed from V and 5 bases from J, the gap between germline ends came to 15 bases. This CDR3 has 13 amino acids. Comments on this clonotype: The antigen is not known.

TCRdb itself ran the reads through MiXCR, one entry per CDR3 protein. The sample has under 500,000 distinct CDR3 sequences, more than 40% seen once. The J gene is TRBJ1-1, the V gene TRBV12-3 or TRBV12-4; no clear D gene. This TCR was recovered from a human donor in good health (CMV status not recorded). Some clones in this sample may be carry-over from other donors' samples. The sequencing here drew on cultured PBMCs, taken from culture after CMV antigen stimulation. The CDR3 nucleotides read TGTGCCAGCGGGTGGGCCGGAGGAACTGAAGCTTTCTTT. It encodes CASGWAGGTEAFF.